What follows are 8 T cell receptor beta chains derived from one specimen sequenced in a study of Graves' ophthalmopathy and Graves' hyperthyroidism. Beta-chain TCR CDR3 regions were amplified from RNA transcripts. HTBI primers were employed in first-round RT-PCR, then a second-round multiplex PCR followed. Each CDR3 protein gets one entry after TCRdb re-called the multiplex PCR reads with MiXCR. The profile shows about 660,000 distinct CDR3 sequences, 35% to 45% of them singletons. The specimen was peripheral blood. Receptors originate from an adult man with Graves' ophthalmopathy.

This clonotype came up a few times. The chain joins TRBV4-1 to TRBJ1-1, with D perhaps matching TRBD1 (6 bases). The CDR3 is 18 residues long. The V end was cut by 4 bases, the J end by 0 bases, with 21 bases between. CDR1 MGHRA and CDR2 YSYEKL come from the germline V gene. DNA for the CDR3: TGCGCCAGCAGCCTCTCGGAGGGGGGGCGATTCGTGAACACTGAAGCTTTCTTT. Residues: CASSLSEGGRFVNTEAFF.

As for this clonotype: Compared with germline, one end of the junction differs, possibly owing to a read error. This chain connects TRBV10-3 to TRBJ1-2; perhaps TRBD1 as D (6 bases). The CDR3 consists of 15 residues. CDR1 and CDR2 from the germline V gene are ENHRY and SYGVKD. CDR3 amino acids: CASSYSGASASGYTF. CDR3 in DNA: TGTGCCAGCAGTTACTCGGGGGCGTCTGCTTCGGGCTACACCTTC.

The chain has TRBV12-3 or TRBV12-4 and TRBJ1-2; tentative D call: TRBD1 (6 bases). Between the trimmed V and J ends, which lost 11 bases and 2 bases, there was a span of 27 bases. This CDR3 spans 17 amino acids. The CDR3 loop reads CAWSPPGGYRANYGYTF. DNA of the CDR3: TGTGCCTGGAGTCCTCCCGGGGGTTACAGGGCGAACTATGGCTACACCTTC.

This clonotype was seen repeatedly, ten times or more. A read error may produce the germline difference seen at one junction end. The chain joins TRBV7-3 to TRBJ2-7; possible D gene TRBD1, 6 bases. This CDR3 contains 13 residues. Germline V gene sequence: CDR1 SGHTA, CDR2 FQGTGA. The CDR3 region is CANSYQTGSEQYF. The CDR3 nucleotides are TGTGCCAACAGCTACCAAACAGGGAGCGAGCAGTACTTC.

With respect to this clonotype: An end of the junction does not agree with germline; a read error may underlie this. The chain uses TRBV10-3 and TRBJ2-7; 7 positions agree with TRBD1. CDR3 size: 15 residues. Germline values: CDR1 ENHRY, CDR2 SYGVKD. CDR3 protein: CASSYIRDRATKQYF. The CDR3 DNA follows: TGTGCCAGCAGTTACATCCGGGACAGAGCTACGAAGCAGTACTTC.

This clonotype was observed many times. The CDR3, as DNA: TGCAGTGCTAGAGCGAGGGTTGGTCGTGCTGAAGCTTTCTTT. The encoded protein is CSARARVGRAEAFF. V gene TRBV20-1 combines with J gene TRBJ1-1, with D uncertain. Germline-derived CDR1 and CDR2 are DFQATT and SNEGSKA (reference sequence). This CDR3 is built from 14 residues. Deletions cut 1 base from V and 6 bases from J, with 15 bases between.

This clonotype was seen a few times. V and J are TRBV7-2 and TRBJ2-2; unclear D gene. The V end lost 1 base, the J end lost 6 bases, and 9 bases lay between the germline ends. CDR3 length: 14 residues. From germline, CDR1 is SGHTA and CDR2 FQGNSA. The CDR3 sequence is CASSLESAPGELFF. DNA for the CDR3: TGTGCCAGCAGCTTAGAATCTGCACCCGGGGAGCTGTTTTTT. Full variable domain (missing parts from reference TRBV7-2 and TRBJ2-2): GAGVSQSPSNKVTEKGKDVELRCDPISGHTALYWYRQSLGQGLEFLIYFQGNSAPDKSGLPSDRFSAERTGGSVSTLTIQRTQQEDSAVYLCASSLESAPGELFFGEGSRLTVL.

This clonotype was detected many times. The rearrangement uses TRBV6-5 and TRBJ1-2; 7 nucleotides align to TRBD1. The CDR3 spans 13 residues. The junction had 6 bases not matched to a gene; V was cut back by 11 bases and J by 0 bases. From germline, CDR1 is MNHEY and CDR2 SVGAGI. CDR3: CAVEDRPNYGYTF. The CDR3 DNA is TGTGCCGTAGAGGACAGGCCTAACTATGGCTACACCTTC.